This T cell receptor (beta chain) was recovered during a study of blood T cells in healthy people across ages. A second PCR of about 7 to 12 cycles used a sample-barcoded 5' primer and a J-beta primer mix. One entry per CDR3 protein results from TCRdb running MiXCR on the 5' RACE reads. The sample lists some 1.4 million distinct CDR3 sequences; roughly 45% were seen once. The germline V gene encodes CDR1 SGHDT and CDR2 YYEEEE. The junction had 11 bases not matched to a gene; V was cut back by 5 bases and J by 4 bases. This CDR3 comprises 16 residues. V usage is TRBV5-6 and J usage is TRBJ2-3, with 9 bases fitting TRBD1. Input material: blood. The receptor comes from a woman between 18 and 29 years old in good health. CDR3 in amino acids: CASRSGTGRQADTQYF. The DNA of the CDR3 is TGTGCCAGCAGAAGCGGGACAGGGAGACAAGCAGATACGCAGTATTTT.